This entry lists 8 T cell receptor beta chains sequenced from one sample in a study of blood T cells in healthy people across ages. A J-beta primer mix and a sample-barcoded 5' primer were used in a second PCR of about 7 to 12 cycles. TCRdb processed the 5' RACE reads anew with MiXCR; each CDR3 protein has one entry. The data show 700,000 to 900,000 distinct CDR3 sequences, 40% to 65% seen once. Sequencing input: blood. These receptors were collected from an elderly man in good health.

This chain connects TRBV9 to TRBJ2-3; 7 nucleotides line up with TRBD2. Germline V gives CDR1 SGDLS, CDR2 YYNGEE. V was clipped by 0 bases and J by 4 bases; unmatched bases: 11. This CDR3 contains 17 residues. CDR3 in DNA: TGTGCCAGCAGCGTAGCCCTGGGACTAACGGACGCAGATACGCAGTATTTT. It codes for CASSVALGLTDADTQYF.

The V gene is TRBV29-1, the J gene TRBJ2-1; 10 nucleotides match TRBD2. The tail of the sequence fits TRBJ2-7 better, so the J call may be wrong. CDR1 and CDR2 from the germline V gene are SQVTM and ANQGSEA. This CDR3 is built from 15 residues. This CDR3 is CSVDVAGGSYNEQYF. Here the CDR3 DNA reads TGCAGCGTTGATGTAGCGGGAGGTTCCTACAATGAGCAGTACTTC.

In this sample, this clonotype turned up once. This rearrangement joins TRBV27 to TRBJ1-4, with D tentatively TRBD1 (6 bases). The CDR3 has 14 amino acids. CDR1 and CDR2 from the germline V gene are MNHEY and SMNVEV (reference sequence). Trimming stripped 4 bases from V and 8 bases from J, with 14 bases between. The CDR3 reads CASSSQGLGEKLFF. In DNA form, the CDR3 reads TGTGCCAGCAGTTCTCAGGGGCTAGGAGAAAAACTGTTTTTT.

CDR3 loop: CASSTYREGTEAFF. The DNA for the CDR3 is TGTGCCAGTAGTACCTACAGGGAGGGCACTGAAGCTTTCTTT. J is TRBJ1-1 and V is TRBV19; D is perhaps TRBD1 (6 bases). Germline CDR1 and CDR2: LNHDA and SQIVND (reference sequence). V dropped 4 bases and J dropped 4 bases, with 13 bases sitting between them. The CDR3 totals 14 residues.

This clonotype was counted a few times. The chain recombines TRBV29-1 with TRBJ2-7; D gene ambiguous. The CDR3 totals 12 residues. The V and J ends lost 7 bases and 4 bases respectively, with 14 bases between them. Germline assignment: CDR1 SQVTM and CDR2 ANQGSEA. The CDR3 region has the DNA TGCAGCGCCCTGAGCTTGGGATACGAGCAGTACTTC. It is translated as CSALSLGYEQYF.

V usage is TRBV5-1 and J usage is TRBJ2-1; 12 positions match TRBD2. Unmatched junction bases numbered 11, after V lost 5 bases and J lost 8 bases. Per germline, CDR1 SGHRS and CDR2 YFSETQ. This CDR3 region has 16 residues. DNA of the CDR3: TGCGCCAGCAGAAACCTAGCGGGAGGGCCTGGGGATGAGCAGTTCTTC. This gives the protein CASRNLAGGPGDEQFF.

The chain recombines TRBV3-1 with TRBJ1-4; TRBD1 matches at 7 bases. The CDR3 length is 14 residues. Looked up from germline, CDR1 is LGHDT and CDR2 is YNNKEL (reference sequence). V was clipped by 5 bases and J by 7 bases; unmatched bases: 7. The CDR3 nucleotides are TGTGCCAGCAGCTTCGGGCAGGGGGTTGAAAAACTGTTTTTT. It encodes CASSFGQGVEKLFF.

This chain uses TRBV9 with TRBJ1-6; 9 bases match TRBD1. Germline CDR1 SGDLS, CDR2 YYNGEE. This CDR3 contains 15 residues. The J segment lost 6 bases and the V segment lost 3 bases, leaving 4 bases of the junction unmatched. The CDR3 DNA reads as TGTGCCAGCAGCGCAGAGGGACAGGGTAATTCACCCCTCCACTTT. Translating it yields CASSAEGQGNSPLHF.